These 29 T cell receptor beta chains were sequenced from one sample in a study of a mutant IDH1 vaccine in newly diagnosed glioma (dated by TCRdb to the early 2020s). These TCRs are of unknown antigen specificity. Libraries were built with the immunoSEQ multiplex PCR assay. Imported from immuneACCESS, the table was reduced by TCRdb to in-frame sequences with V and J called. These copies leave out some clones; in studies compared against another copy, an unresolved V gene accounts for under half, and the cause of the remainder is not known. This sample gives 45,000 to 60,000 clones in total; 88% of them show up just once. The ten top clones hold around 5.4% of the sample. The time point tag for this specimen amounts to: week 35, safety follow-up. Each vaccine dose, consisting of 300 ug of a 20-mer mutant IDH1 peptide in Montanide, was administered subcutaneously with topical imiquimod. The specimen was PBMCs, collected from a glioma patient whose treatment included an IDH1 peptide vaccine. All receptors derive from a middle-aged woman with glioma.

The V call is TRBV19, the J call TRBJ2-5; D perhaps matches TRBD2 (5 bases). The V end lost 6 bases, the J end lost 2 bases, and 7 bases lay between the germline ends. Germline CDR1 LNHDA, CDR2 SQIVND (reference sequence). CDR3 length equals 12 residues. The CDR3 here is CASRTNQETQYF. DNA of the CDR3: TGTGCCAGTAGGACTAATCAAGAGACCCAGTACTTC.

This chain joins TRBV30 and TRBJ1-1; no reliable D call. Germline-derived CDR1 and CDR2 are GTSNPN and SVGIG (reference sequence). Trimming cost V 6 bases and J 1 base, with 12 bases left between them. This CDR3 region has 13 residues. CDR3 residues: CACREQRNTEAFF. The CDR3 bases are TGTGCCTGTCGGGAACAGAGGAACACTGAAGCTTTCTTT.

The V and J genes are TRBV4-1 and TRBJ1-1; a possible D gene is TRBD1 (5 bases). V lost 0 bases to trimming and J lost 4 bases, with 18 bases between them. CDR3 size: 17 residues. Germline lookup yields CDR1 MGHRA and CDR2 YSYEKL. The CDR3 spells CASSQESRPGIATEAFF. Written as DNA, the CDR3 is TGCGCCAGCAGCCAAGAAAGTCGGCCAGGGATTGCCACTGAAGCTTTCTTT.

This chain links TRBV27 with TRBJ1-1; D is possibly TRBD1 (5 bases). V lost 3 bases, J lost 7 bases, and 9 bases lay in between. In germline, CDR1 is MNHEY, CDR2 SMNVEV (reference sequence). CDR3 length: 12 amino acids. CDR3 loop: CASSFLDSEAFF. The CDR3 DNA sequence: TGTGCCAGCAGTTTCCTAGACAGTGAAGCTTTCTTT.

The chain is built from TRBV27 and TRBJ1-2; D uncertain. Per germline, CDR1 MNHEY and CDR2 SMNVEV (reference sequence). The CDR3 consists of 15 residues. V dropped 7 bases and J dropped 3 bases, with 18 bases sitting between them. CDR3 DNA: TGTGCCAGCACCCTGGGTCGGGTTAATTACTATGGCTACACCTTC. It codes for CASTLGRVNYYGYTF.

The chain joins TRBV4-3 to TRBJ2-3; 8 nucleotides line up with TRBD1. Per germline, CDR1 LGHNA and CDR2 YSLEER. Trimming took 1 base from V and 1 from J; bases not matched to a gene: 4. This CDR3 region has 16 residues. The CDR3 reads CASSQGSRGRTDTQYF. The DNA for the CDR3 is TGCGCCAGCAGCCAAGGGTCCAGGGGGCGCACAGATACGCAGTATTTT.

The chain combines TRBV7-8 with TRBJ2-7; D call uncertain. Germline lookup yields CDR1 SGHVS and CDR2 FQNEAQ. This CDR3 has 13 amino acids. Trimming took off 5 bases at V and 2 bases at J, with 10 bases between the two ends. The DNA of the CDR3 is TGTGCCAGCAGCCTCTCCTCGCCCTACGAGCAGTACTTC. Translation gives CASSLSSPYEQYF.

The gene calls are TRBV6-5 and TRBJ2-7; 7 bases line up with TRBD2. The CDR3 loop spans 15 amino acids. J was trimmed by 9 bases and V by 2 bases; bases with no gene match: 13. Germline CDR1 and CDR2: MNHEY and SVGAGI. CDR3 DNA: TGTGCCAGCAGTTACGAGGGAGGGACTCCTACGAGGCAGTACTTC. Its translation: CASSYEGGTPTRQYF.

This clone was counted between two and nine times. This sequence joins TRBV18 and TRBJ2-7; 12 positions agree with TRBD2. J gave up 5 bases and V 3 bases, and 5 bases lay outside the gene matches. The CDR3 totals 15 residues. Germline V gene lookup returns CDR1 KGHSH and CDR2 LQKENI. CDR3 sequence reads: CASSPGTSGFDEQYF. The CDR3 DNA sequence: TGTGCCAGCTCACCCGGGACTAGCGGGTTTGACGAGCAGTACTTC.

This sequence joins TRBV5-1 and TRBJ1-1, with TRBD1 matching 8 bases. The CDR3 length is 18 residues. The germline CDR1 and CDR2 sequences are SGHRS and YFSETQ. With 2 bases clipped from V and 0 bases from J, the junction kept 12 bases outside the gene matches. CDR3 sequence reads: CASSLDSRGLRMNTEAFF. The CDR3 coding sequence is TGCGCCAGCAGCTTAGATTCCAGGGGGCTTCGGATGAACACTGAAGCTTTCTTT.

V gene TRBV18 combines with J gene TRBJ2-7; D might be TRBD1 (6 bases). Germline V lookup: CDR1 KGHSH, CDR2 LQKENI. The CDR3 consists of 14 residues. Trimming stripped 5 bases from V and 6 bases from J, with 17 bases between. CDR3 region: CASSNLKGDTEQYF. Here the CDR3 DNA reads TGTGCCAGCTCAAATCTGAAAGGGGACACCGAGCAGTACTTC. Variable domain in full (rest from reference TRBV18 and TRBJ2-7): NAGVMQNPRHLVRRRGQEARLRCSPMKGHSHVYWYRQLPEEGLKFMVYLQKENIIDESGMPKERFSAEFPKEGPSILRIQQVVRGDSAAYFCASSNLKGDTEQYFGPGTRLTVT.

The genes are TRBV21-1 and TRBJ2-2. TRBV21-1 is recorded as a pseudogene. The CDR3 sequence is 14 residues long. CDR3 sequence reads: CASRGYQNTGELFF. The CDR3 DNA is TGTGCCAGCAGAGGTTACCAAAACACCGGGGAGCTGTTTTTT.

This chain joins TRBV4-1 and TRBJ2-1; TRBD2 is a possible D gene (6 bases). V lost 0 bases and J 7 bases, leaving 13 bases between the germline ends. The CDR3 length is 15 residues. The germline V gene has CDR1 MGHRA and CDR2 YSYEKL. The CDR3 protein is CASSQDQEGVNEQFF. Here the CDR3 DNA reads TGCGCCAGCAGCCAAGATCAGGAGGGTGTTAATGAGCAGTTCTTC.

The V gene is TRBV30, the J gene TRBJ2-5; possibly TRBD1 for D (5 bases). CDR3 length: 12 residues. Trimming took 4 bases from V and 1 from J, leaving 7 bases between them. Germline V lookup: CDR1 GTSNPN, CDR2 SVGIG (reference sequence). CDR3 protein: CAWNTGQETQYF. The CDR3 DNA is TGTGCCTGGAACACAGGCCAAGAGACCCAGTACTTC.

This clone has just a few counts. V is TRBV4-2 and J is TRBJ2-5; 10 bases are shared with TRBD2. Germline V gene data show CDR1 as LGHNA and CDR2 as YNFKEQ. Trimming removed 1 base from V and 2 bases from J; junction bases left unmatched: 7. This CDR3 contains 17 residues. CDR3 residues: CASSQASSSGGQETQYF. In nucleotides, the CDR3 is TGTGCCAGCAGCCAAGCCTCCTCTAGCGGGGGACAAGAGACCCAGTACTTC.

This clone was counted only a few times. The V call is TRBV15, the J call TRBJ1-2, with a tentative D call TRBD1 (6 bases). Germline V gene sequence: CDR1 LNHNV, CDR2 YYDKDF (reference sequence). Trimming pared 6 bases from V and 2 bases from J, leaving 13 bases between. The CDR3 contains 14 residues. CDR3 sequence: CATRPGGPNYGYTF. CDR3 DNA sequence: TGTGCCACCAGACCGGGGGGCCCAAACTATGGCTACACCTTC.

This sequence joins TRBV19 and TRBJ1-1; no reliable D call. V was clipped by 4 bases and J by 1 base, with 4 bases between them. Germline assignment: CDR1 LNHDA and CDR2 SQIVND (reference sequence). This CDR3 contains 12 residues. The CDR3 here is CASSRANTEAFF. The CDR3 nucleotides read TGTGCCAGTAGTAGGGCGAACACTGAAGCTTTCTTT.

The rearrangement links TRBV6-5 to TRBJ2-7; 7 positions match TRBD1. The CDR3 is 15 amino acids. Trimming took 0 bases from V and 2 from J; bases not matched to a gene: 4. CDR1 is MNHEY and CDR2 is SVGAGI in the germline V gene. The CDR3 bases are TGTGCCAGCAGTTACTCGACAGGGCCTCCCTACGAGCAGTACTTC. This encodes CASSYSTGPPYEQYF.

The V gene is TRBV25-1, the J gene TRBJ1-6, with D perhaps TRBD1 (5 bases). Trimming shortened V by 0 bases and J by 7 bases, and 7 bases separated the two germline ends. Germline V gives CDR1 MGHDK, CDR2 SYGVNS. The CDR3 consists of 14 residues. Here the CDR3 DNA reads TGTGCCAGCAGTGAATACAGGGTAAATTCACCCCTCCACTTT. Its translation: CASSEYRVNSPLHF. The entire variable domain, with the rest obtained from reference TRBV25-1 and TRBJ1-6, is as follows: EADIYQTPRYLVIGTGKKITLECSQTMGHDKMYWYQQDPGMELHLIHYSYGVNSTEKGDLSSESTVSRIRTEHFPLTLESARPSHTSQYLCASSEYRVNSPLHFGNGTRLTVT.

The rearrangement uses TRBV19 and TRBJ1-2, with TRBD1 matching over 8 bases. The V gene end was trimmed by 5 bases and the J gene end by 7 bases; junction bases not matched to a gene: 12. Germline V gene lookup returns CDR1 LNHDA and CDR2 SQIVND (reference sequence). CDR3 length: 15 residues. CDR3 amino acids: CASSDGFQGALGYTF. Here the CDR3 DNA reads TGTGCCAGTAGTGACGGATTCCAGGGGGCGCTTGGCTACACCTTC.

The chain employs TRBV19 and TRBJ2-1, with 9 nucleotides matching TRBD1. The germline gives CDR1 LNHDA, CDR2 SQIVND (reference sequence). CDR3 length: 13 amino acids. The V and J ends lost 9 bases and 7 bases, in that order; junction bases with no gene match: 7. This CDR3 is CASSGQGLNEQFF. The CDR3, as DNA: TGTGCCAGCTCGGGACAGGGTTTGAATGAGCAGTTCTTC.

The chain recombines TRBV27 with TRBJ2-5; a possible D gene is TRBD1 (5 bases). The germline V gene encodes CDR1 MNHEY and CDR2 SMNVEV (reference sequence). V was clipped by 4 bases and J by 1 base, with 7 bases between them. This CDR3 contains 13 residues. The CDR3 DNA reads TGTGCCAGCAGTTCTGACAGCCAAGAGACCCAGTACTTC. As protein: CASSSDSQETQYF.

Written as DNA, the CDR3 is TGTGCCAGCAGTTACGGGGCTGCGGGCAATCAGCCCCAGCATTTT. Protein: CASSYGAAGNQPQHF. The J gene is TRBJ1-5, the V gene TRBV6-6; a weak D match, TRBD1 (5 bases). The CDR3 contains 15 residues. Germline V gene data show CDR1 as MNHNY and CDR2 as SVGAGI (reference sequence). The V and J ends lost 2 bases and 2 bases respectively, with 10 bases between them.

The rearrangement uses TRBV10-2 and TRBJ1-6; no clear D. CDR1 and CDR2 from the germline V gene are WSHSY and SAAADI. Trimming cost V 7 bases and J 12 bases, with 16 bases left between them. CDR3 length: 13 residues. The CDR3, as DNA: TGCGCCAGCACTCCGGGTAAAGAGAGACCCCTCCACTTT. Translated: CASTPGKERPLHF.

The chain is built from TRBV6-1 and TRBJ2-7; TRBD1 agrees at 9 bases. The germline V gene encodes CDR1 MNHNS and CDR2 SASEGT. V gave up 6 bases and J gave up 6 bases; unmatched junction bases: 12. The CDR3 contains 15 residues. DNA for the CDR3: TGTGCCAGCAGGCCAGGGACAGGGTTCAGAGCCGAGCAGTACTTC. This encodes CASRPGTGFRAEQYF.

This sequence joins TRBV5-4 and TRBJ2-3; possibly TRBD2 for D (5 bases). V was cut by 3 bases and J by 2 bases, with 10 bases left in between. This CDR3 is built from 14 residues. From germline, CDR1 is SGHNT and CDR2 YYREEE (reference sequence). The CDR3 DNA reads TGTGCCAGCAGCTACGGACTGGTCACAGATACGCAGTATTTT. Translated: CASSYGLVTDTQYF. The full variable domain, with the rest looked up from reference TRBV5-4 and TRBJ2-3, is ETGVTQSPTHLIKTRGQQVTLRCSSQSGHNTVSWYQQALGQGPQFIFQYYREEENGRGNFPPRFSGLQFPNYSSELNVNALELDDSALYLCASSYGLVTDTQYFGPGTRLTVL.

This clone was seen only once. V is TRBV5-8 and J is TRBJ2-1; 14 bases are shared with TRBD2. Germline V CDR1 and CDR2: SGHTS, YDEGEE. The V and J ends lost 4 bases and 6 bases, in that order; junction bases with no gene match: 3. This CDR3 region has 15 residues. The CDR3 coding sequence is TGTGCCAGCAGCGCGGGACTAGCGGGGGTCAATGAGCAGTTCTTC. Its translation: CASSAGLAGVNEQFF.

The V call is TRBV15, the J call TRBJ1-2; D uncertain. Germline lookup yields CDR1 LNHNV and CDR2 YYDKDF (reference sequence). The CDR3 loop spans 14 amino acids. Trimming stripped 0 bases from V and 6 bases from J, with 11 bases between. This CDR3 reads CATSRDRVQHGYTF. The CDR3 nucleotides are TGTGCCACCAGCAGAGATCGGGTTCAACATGGCTACACCTTC.

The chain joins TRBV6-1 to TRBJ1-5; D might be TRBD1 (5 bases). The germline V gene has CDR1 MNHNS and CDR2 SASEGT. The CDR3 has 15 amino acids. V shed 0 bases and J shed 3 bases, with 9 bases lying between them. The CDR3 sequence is CASSEAGGANQPQHF. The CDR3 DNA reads TGTGCCAGCAGTGAAGCAGGAGGGGCCAATCAGCCCCAGCATTTT.